This TCR beta chain was found in a study of blood T cell repertoires in COVID-19. Study information: Specimens from acute and convalescent COVID-19 originated in the United States, Italy and Spain. Sample material is recorded as cDNA or gDNA derived from T cells, B-cell-depleted T cells, or PBMCs.

In the authors' workflow: The authors estimated nucleated cell counts from reference gene primer amplification. Measured with immunoSEQ multiplex PCR; TCRdb has only the in-frame clones, and not every one. V, J and clone size reflect that table, while D and trimming were determined from the DNA. The sample yields about 110,000 clones, approximately 90% seen once. V was cut by 7 bases and J by 4 bases, with 20 bases left in between. Germline V lookup: CDR1 MDHEN, CDR2 SYDVKM. The CDR3 sequence is 15 residues long. The chain carries TRBV28 and TRBJ2-7; possibly TRBD2 for D (5 bases). Sequenced material: peripheral blood. The origin of this receptor is a woman in her 50s with acute or convalescent COVID-19. DNA of the CDR3: TGTGCCAGCATCCCGTCCGGGGATTCGGGGTACGAGCAGTACTTC. Translation: CASIPSGDSGYEQYF.